A single sample is the source of the 20 T cell receptor beta chains below, sequenced in a study of OX40 agonist ivuxolimab in advanced cancers. Sequencing was performed with immunoSEQ multiplex PCR; in TCRdb, only in-frame clones are kept and a portion is missing. Altogether 40,000 to 60,000 clones are present, about 80% being singletons, with the ten largest covering 1.6%. The sample here was CD4+ or CD8+ T cells sorted from blood, taken in a trial of the OX40 agonist ivuxolimab. The receptors come from an adult with an advanced solid tumor such as melanoma, head and neck, liver or kidney cancer.

This chain uses TRBV11-3 with TRBJ2-7; 7 nucleotides match TRBD1. J gave up 3 bases and V 5 bases, and 4 bases lay outside the gene matches. Germline values: CDR1 SGHNT, CDR2 YENEEA. The CDR3 runs to 13 residues. Here the CDR3 DNA reads TGTGCCAGCAGCCCTGACAGGGACTACGAGCAGTACTTC. Residues: CASSPDRDYEQYF.

This clone was seen just once. J is TRBJ2-1 and V is TRBV2; 12 bases are a match to TRBD2. This CDR3 contains 16 residues. J lost 4 bases, V lost 6 bases, and 7 bases had no gene match. The germline V gene encodes CDR1 SNHLY and CDR2 FYNNEI. The CDR3, as DNA: TGTGCCAGCAGCGCCGGACTAGCGGGACGGTACAATGAGCAGTTCTTC. The encoded protein is CASSAGLAGRYNEQFF.

The V and J genes are TRBV18 and TRBJ1-5; 9 bases map to TRBD1. CDR3 length equals 15 residues. CDR1 KGHSH and CDR2 LQKENI come from the germline V gene. The junction had 8 bases not matched to a gene; V was cut back by 4 bases and J by 7 bases. CDR3 sequence (DNA): TGTGCCAGCTCACAGATCGGACAGGGGAACCAGCCCCAGCATTTT. This codes for CASSQIGQGNQPQHF.

The CDR3 DNA is TGTGCCAGCAGTGAACCGGGACTTTCGGACGGGCAGTTCTTC. It encodes CASSEPGLSDGQFF. The V gene is TRBV25-1, the J gene TRBJ2-1; a weak D match, TRBD2 (6 bases). The CDR3 consists of 14 residues. The germline V gene encodes CDR1 MGHDK and CDR2 SYGVNS. V lost 2 bases to trimming and J lost 12 bases, with 17 bases between them. The full variable domain, completed using reference TRBV25-1 and TRBJ2-1, is EADIYQTPRYLVIGTGKKITLECSQTMGHDKMYWYQQDPGMELHLIHYSYGVNSTEKGDLSSESTVSRIRTEHFPLTLESARPSHTSQYLCASSEPGLSDGQFFGPGTRLTVL.

V usage is TRBV5-1 and J usage is TRBJ2-1, with 10 bases aligning to TRBD2. CDR1 SGHRS and CDR2 YFSETQ come from the germline V gene. The CDR3 sequence is 14 residues long. The J segment lost 10 bases and the V segment lost 4 bases, leaving 8 bases of the junction unmatched. The CDR3 coding sequence is TGCGCCAGCAGCCAGCGGGAGGGTCTCTCAGAGCAGTTCTTC. Amino acid sequence: CASSQREGLSEQFF.

This clone has a single count. The rearrangement joins TRBV6-1 to TRBJ2-3; 10 bases line up with TRBD2. Germline assignment: CDR1 MNHNS and CDR2 SASEGT. V was clipped by 2 bases and J by 7 bases; unmatched bases: 6. This CDR3 comprises 15 residues. The CDR3 sequence: CASSELAGDSNTQYF. DNA of the CDR3: TGTGCCAGCAGTGAACTAGCGGGGGACTCGAATACGCAGTATTTT.

This sequence joins TRBV28 and TRBJ1-2, with D possibly matching TRBD1 (6 bases). This CDR3 spans 15 amino acids. Deletions cut 2 bases from V and 4 bases from J, with 14 bases between. Germline V gives CDR1 MDHEN, CDR2 SYDVKM. The CDR3 DNA reads as TGTGCCAGCAGTTTAGGGGGGGCTTCAGGCTATGGCTACACCTTC. It yields the protein CASSLGGASGYGYTF.

This sequence joins TRBV14 and TRBJ1-2; D call uncertain. This CDR3 spans 12 amino acids. The V end was cut by 0 bases, the J end by 5 bases, with 4 bases between. Germline V lookup: CDR1 SGHDN, CDR2 FVKESK. CDR3 nucleotides: TGTGCCAGCAGCCAAGAGGAGTATGGCTACACCTTC. Protein sequence: CASSQEEYGYTF.

The DNA for the CDR3 is TGTGCCAGCCTACAGGGAATAAACACCGGGGAGCTGTTTTTT. Its translation: CASLQGINTGELFF. The gene calls are TRBV7-8 and TRBJ2-2; D is perhaps TRBD1 (6 bases). Germline V lookup: CDR1 SGHVS, CDR2 FQNEAQ. With 8 bases removed from V and 2 bases from J, the gap between germline ends came to 12 bases. There are 14 residues in the CDR3.

The J gene is TRBJ1-1, the V gene TRBV28; 9 bases agree with TRBD1. J was trimmed by 5 bases and V by 6 bases; bases with no gene match: 16. The CDR3 covers 17 residues. CDR1 is MDHEN and CDR2 is SYDVKM in the germline V gene. The CDR3 spells CASSARDRVSIATEAFF. The CDR3 region has the DNA TGTGCCAGCAGCGCCCGGGACAGGGTGTCTATCGCTACTGAAGCTTTCTTT. The variable domain in full, completed from reference TRBV28 and TRBJ1-1, reads DVKVTQSSRYLVKRTGEKVFLECVQDMDHENMFWYRQDPGLGLRLIYFSYDVKMKEKGDIPEGYSVSREKKERFSLILESASTNQTSMYLCASSARDRVSIATEAFFGQGTRLTVV.

The genes are TRBV6-6 and TRBJ1-4, with D uncertain. Trimming shortened V by 2 bases and J by 0 bases, and 7 bases separated the two germline ends. Germline loops: CDR1 MNHNY, CDR2 SVGAGI (reference sequence). This CDR3 region has 15 residues. Written as DNA, the CDR3 is TGTGCCAGCAGTTACGGCCAGGCAACTAATGAAAAACTGTTTTTT. Translated, it gives CASSYGQATNEKLFF.

V and J are TRBV29-1 and TRBJ1-1, with 10 bases aligning to TRBD1. Germline V CDR1 and CDR2: SQVTM, ANQGSEA. The ends lost 4 bases at V and 1 base at J; junction bases unmatched: 6. The length of the CDR3 is 15 residues. CDR3 sequence reads: CSVGGTGDGNTEAFF. The CDR3, as DNA: TGCAGCGTTGGGGGGACAGGGGACGGGAACACTGAAGCTTTCTTT.

The gene calls are TRBV28 and TRBJ2-7; 12 bases line up with TRBD1. Germline V lookup: CDR1 MDHEN, CDR2 SYDVKM. This CDR3 contains 16 residues. Trimming at V came to 8 bases and at J to 3 bases, leaving 11 bases not matched to a gene. CDR3 region: CASENIGTGGNYEQYF. The CDR3 DNA follows: TGTGCCAGCGAAAACATCGGGACAGGGGGCAACTACGAGCAGTACTTC.

This clone was seen only a few times. The V gene is TRBV7-8, the J gene TRBJ1-2, with unresolved D. CDR1 and CDR2 (germline): SGHVS, FQNEAQ. CDR3 length: 14 residues. V lost 2 bases and J lost 9, with 16 bases in between. The CDR3 region has the DNA TGTGCCAGCAGCTTACCGCCCCGGGCAGCGCGCTACACCTTC. This sequence encodes CASSLPPRAARYTF.

V is TRBV7-2 and J is TRBJ2-5; D is undetermined. V lost 2 bases to trimming and J lost 5 bases, with 15 bases between them. The CDR3 totals 15 residues. Germline values: CDR1 SGHTA, CDR2 FQGNSA. CDR3 DNA sequence: TGTGCCAGCAGCTTACCCCAGTATTCCTTGGAGACCCAGTACTTC. This translates into CASSLPQYSLETQYF.

The chain uses TRBV5-5 and TRBJ2-7; TRBD1 might be the D (5 bases). The germline V gene encodes CDR1 SGHKS and CDR2 YYEKEE (reference sequence). This CDR3 comprises 14 residues. V gave up 2 bases and J gave up 2 bases, with 11 bases separating them. CDR3 amino acids: CASSFGRAPYEQYF. The CDR3 coding sequence is TGTGCCAGCAGCTTTGGCAGGGCCCCCTACGAGCAGTACTTC.

The chain has TRBV7-3 and TRBJ2-2; no clear D gene. Germline CDR1 SGHTA, CDR2 FQGTGA. Trimming shortened V by 0 bases and J by 7 bases, and 6 bases separated the two germline ends. This CDR3 spans 13 amino acids. CDR3 sequence reads: CASSLTSGGELFF. CDR3 DNA sequence: TGTGCCAGCAGCTTAACGTCTGGCGGGGAGCTGTTTTTT.

This sequence joins TRBV6-5 and TRBJ1-5; 7 positions match TRBD1. This CDR3 is 13 amino acids long. The germline V gene has CDR1 MNHEY and CDR2 SVGAGI. The junction had 5 bases not matched to a gene; V was cut back by 6 bases and J by 6 bases. CDR3 protein: CASRGDRLQPQHF. The CDR3, as DNA: TGTGCCAGCAGGGGGGACAGACTTCAGCCCCAGCATTTT.

CDR3 sequence (DNA): TGTGCCAGCAGTTTATTGAACACCGGGGAGCTGTTTTTT. Translating it yields CASSLLNTGELFF. The chain combines TRBV28 with TRBJ2-2, with D hard to call. This CDR3 spans 13 amino acids. The germline V gene has CDR1 MDHEN and CDR2 SYDVKM. Between the trimmed V and J ends, which lost 1 base and 1 base, there was a span of 1 base.

The chain's CDR3 is CASSPRTAITDTQYF. CDR3 in DNA: TGTGCCAGCTCACCACGGACAGCTATCACAGATACGCAGTATTTT. This chain uses TRBV18 with TRBJ2-3, with D possibly TRBD1 on 6 matching bases. The CDR3 contains 15 residues. Between the trimmed V and J ends, which lost 1 base and 2 bases, there was a span of 10 bases. Germline CDR1 reads KGHSH; CDR2 reads LQKENI.